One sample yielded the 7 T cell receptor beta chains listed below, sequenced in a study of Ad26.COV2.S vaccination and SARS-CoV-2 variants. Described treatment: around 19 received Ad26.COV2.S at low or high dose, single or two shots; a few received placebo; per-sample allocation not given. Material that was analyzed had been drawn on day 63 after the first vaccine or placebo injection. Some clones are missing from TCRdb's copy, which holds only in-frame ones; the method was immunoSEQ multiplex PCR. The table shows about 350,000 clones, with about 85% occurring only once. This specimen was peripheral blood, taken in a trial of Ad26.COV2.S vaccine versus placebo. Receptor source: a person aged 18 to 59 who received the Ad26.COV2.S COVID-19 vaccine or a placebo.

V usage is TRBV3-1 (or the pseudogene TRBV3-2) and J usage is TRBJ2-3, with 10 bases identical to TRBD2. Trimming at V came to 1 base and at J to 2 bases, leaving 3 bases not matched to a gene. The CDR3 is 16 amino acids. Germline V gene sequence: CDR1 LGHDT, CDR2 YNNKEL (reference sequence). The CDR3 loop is CASSQVAGGYTDTQYF. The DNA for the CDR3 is TGTGCCAGCAGCCAAGTAGCGGGGGGATACACAGATACGCAGTATTTT.

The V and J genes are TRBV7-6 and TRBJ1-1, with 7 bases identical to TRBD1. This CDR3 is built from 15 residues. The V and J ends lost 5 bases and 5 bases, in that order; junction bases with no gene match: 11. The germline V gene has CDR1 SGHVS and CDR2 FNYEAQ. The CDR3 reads CASSREAGGGTEAFF. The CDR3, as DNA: TGTGCCAGCAGCAGGGAGGCAGGGGGTGGTACTGAAGCTTTCTTT.

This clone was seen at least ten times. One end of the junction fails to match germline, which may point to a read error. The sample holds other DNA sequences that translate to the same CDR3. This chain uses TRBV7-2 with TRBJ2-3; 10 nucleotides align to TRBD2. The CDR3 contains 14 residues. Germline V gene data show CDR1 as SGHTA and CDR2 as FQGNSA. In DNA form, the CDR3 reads TGTGCCAGCAGCCTAGCGGGGGGCACAGATACGCAGTATTTT. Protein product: CASSLAGGTDTQYF.

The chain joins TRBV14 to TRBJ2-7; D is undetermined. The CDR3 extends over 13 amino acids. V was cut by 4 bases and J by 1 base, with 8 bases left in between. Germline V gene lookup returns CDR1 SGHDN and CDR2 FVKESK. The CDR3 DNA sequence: TGTGCCAGCAGCCGACTTGTGTCCTACGAGCAGTACTTC. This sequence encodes CASSRLVSYEQYF.

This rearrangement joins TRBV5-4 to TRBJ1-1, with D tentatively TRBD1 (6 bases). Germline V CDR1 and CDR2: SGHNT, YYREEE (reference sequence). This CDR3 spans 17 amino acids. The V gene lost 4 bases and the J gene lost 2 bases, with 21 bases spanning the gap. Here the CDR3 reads CASSLPGAGRPNTEAFF. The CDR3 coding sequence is TGTGCCAGCAGCCTCCCAGGGGCAGGGCGCCCCAACACTGAAGCTTTCTTT.

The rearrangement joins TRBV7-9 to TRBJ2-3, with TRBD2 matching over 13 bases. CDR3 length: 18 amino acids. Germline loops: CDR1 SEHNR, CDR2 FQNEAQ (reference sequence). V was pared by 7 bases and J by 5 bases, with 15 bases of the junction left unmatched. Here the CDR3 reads CASNPRGLAGVVEDTQYF. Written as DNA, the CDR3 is TGTGCCAGCAACCCCCGCGGACTAGCGGGAGTAGTTGAAGATACGCAGTATTTT.

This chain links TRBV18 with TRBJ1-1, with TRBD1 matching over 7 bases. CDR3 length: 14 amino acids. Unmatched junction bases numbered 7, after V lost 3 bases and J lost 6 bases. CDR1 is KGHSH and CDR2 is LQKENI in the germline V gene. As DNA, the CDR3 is TGTGCCAGCTCACCGCTCGGGACAGACGCTGAAGCTTTCTTT. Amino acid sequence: CASSPLGTDAEAFF.